This T cell receptor beta chain is drawn from a study of metastatic and nonmetastatic thyroid tumors. Many counts were recorded for this clone. Other DNA sequences of this sample code for an identical CDR3. No treatment had been given to any patient before thyroid surgery. CDR1 and CDR2 from the germline V gene are SGHAT and FQNNGV. V dropped 5 bases and J dropped 6; count of bases not matched to a gene: 9. The CDR3 extends over 15 amino acids. TCRdb redid the clone calls on the PCR reads using MiXCR. The sample yields about 47,000 clones, around 25% seen once. The chain couples TRBV11-2 to TRBJ1-4; 7 bases match TRBD1. This receptor was obtained from a male donor with papillary thyroid cancer or a benign thyroid nodule (not recorded which). Some clones in this sample may be carry-over from other donors' samples. The sample taken for sequencing was blood. CDR3 coding DNA: TGTGCCAGCAGCCGGGTGGGGGACAGAGATGAAAAACTGTTTTTT. This sequence encodes CASSRVGDRDEKLFF.